The 5 T cell receptor beta chains presented below share a single source sample, sequenced in a study of shared clonotypes between healthy human individuals. The naive CD8 population came from CD45RO-negative cells selected for CCR7, without terminally differentiated effector memory CD45RA+ cells. Some clones are missing from TCRdb's copy, which holds only in-frame ones; the method was immunoSEQ multiplex PCR. The data hold about 2 million clones, with just under 95% observed a single time. Source material: naive CD8+ T cells sorted from blood. These receptors all stem from a man between 18 and 29 years old in good health.

The genes are TRBV5-6 and TRBJ2-7, with D tentatively TRBD2 (5 bases). This CDR3 region has 14 residues. Per germline, CDR1 SGHDT and CDR2 YYEEEE. The V gene lost 4 bases and the J gene lost 2 bases, with 13 bases spanning the gap. CDR3 sequence reads: CASSPGLKTYEQYF. The CDR3 DNA follows: TGTGCCAGCAGCCCCGGACTCAAGACCTACGAGCAGTACTTC.

This clone was counted a few times. The rearrangement uses TRBV7-2 and TRBJ1-1; tentative D call: TRBD1 (5 bases). This CDR3 has 14 amino acids. V was cut by 3 bases and J by 4 bases, with 12 bases left in between. CDR1 is SGHTA, CDR2 FQGNSA, per germline. CDR3 nucleotides: TGTGCCAGCAGCTTTGGCAGGGTAAGCACTGAAGCTTTCTTT. Translation: CASSFGRVSTEAFF.

The rearrangement joins TRBV28 to TRBJ1-5; D call uncertain. The CDR3 has 14 residues. V was clipped by 9 bases and J by 0 bases, with 12 bases between them. Germline CDR1 reads MDHEN; CDR2 reads SYDVKM. The CDR3 DNA follows: TGTGCCAGTGTGAATTATGCTAGCAATCAGCCCCAGCATTTT. Translated: CASVNYASNQPQHF.

The chain combines TRBV28 with TRBJ2-3, with TRBD2 matching 14 bases. Germline V gene sequence: CDR1 MDHEN, CDR2 SYDVKM. The CDR3 runs to 20 residues. Trimming cost V 4 bases and J 4 bases; bases outside gene matches: 16. The CDR3 DNA follows: TGTGCCAGCAGTTATTTCTGGACTAGCGGGGGGACCAGTCGTTCAGATACGCAGTATTTT. This sequence encodes CASSYFWTSGGTSRSDTQYF.

About this clone: This specimen includes other DNA sequences encoding the same CDR3. CDR3 in DNA: TGTGCCAGCAGTCCGGGACAGGGGGCTTTTGAGCAGTTCTTC. Its translation is CASSPGQGAFEQFF. This chain connects TRBV27 to TRBJ2-1, with 12 bases matching TRBD1. The V gene's germline CDR1 is MNHEY and CDR2 SMNVEV (reference sequence). J lost 9 bases, V lost 5 bases, and 5 bases had no gene match. CDR3 length equals 14 residues.